The T cell receptor (beta chain) under discussion was sequenced for a study of blood T cell repertoires in COVID-19. At the level of the study: There were acute and convalescent COVID-19 samples, and they came from the United States, Italy and Spain. PBMCs, B-cell-depleted T cells, or T cells were the source of the cDNA or gDNA that made up the material.

In the authors' workflow: Amplification with reference gene primers provided the estimates of nucleated cell counts. Measured with immunoSEQ multiplex PCR; TCRdb has only the in-frame clones, and not every one. The V and J calls and clone size come from that table; D and trimming were worked out from the DNA. This sample carries roughly 100,000 clones, 70% to 90% of them seen once, and the ten largest clones take 2% to 2.5%. Per the germline V gene, CDR1 is SGHRS and CDR2 is YFSETQ. V trimming: 3 bases; J trimming: 0 bases; junction bases outside the gene matches: 3. The CDR3 is 15 amino acids. The rearrangement uses TRBV5-1 and TRBJ1-3; 7 bases align to TRBD1. The sequence came from a man aged 45-65 years with active COVID-19. Material for sequencing was peripheral blood. The CDR3 DNA reads TGCGCCAGCAGCTCGACAGGGATCTCTGGAAACACCATATATTTT. Translated, it gives CASSSTGISGNTIYF.